This TCR beta chain was found in a study of CD8+CD57+ T cells in acquired aplastic anemia. The wider study: Healthy donors yielded around 10 million CD4+ cell reads on average.

V was pared by 0 bases and J by 6 bases, with 15 bases between. This CDR3 comprises 16 residues. Germline CDR1 reads LNHNV; CDR2 reads YYDKDF (reference sequence). CDR3 and TCR beta VDJ profiling relied on a genomic DNA template. Each CDR3 protein gets one entry after TCRdb re-called the reads with MiXCR. The sample lists under 200,000 distinct CDR3 sequences, roughly 48% occurring once. The chain combines TRBV15 with TRBJ2-1; TRBD2 might be the D (5 bases). This clonotype originated in a human donor in good health. The sequenced sample consisted of sorted CD4+, CD8+, or CD8+CD57+ T cells (not recorded which) from PBMCs. The CDR3, as DNA: TGTGCCACCAGCAGAGATGGGCTAGCATCCCTCAATGAGCAGTTCTTC. Protein product: CATSRDGLASLNEQFF.